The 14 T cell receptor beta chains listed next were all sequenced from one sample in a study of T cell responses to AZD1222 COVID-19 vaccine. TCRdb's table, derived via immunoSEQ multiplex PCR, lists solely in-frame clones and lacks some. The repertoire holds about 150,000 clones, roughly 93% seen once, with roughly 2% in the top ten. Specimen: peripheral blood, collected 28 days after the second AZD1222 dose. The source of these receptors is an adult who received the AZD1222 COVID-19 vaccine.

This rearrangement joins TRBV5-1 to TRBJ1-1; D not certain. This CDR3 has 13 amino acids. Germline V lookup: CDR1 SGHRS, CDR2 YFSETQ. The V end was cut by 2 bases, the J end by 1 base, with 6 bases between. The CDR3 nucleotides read TGCGCCAGCAGCTTCTTTGGGAACACTGAAGCTTTCTTT. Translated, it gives CASSFFGNTEAFF.

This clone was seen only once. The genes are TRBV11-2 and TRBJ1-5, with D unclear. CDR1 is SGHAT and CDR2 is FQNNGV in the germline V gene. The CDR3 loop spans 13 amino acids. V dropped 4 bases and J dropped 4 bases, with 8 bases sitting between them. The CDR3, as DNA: TGTGCCAGCAGCTCGTTAAGTAATCAGCCCCAGCATTTT. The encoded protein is CASSSLSNQPQHF.

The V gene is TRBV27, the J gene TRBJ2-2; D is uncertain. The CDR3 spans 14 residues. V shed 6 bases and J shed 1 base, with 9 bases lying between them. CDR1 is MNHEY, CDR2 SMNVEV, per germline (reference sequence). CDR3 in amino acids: CASSLSGNTGELFF. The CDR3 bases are TGTGCCAGCAGCCTGTCAGGGAACACCGGGGAGCTGTTTTTT.

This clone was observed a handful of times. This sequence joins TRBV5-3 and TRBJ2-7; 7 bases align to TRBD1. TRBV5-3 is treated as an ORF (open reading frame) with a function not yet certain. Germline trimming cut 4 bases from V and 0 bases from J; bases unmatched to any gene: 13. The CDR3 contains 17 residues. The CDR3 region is CARSRNRGLRSSYEQYF. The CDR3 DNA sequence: TGTGCCAGAAGCCGAAACAGGGGCTTAAGGAGCTCCTACGAGCAGTACTTC.

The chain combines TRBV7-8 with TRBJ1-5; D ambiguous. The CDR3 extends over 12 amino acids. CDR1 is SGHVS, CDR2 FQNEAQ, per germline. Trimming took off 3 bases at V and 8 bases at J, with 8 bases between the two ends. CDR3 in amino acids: CASSFGGKPQHF. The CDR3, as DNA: TGTGCCAGCAGCTTCGGAGGAAAGCCCCAGCATTTT.

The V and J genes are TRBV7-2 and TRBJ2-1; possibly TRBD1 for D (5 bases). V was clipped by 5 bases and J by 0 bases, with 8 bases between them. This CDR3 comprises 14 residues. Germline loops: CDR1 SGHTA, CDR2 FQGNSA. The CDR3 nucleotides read TGTGCCAGCAGCGGCGACAGCTCCTACAATGAGCAGTTCTTC. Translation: CASSGDSSYNEQFF.

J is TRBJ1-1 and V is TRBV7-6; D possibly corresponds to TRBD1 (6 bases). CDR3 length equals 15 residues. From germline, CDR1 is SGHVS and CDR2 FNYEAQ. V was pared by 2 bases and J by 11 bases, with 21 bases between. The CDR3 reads CASSLNPLQGPDAFF. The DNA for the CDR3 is TGTGCCAGCAGCTTAAACCCCTTACAGGGCCCGGATGCTTTCTTT.

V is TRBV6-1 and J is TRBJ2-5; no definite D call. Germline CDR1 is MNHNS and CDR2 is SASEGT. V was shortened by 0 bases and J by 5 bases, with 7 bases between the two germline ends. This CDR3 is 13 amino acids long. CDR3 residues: CASSEAARETQYF. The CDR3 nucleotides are TGTGCCAGCAGTGAAGCGGCCCGGGAGACCCAGTACTTC.

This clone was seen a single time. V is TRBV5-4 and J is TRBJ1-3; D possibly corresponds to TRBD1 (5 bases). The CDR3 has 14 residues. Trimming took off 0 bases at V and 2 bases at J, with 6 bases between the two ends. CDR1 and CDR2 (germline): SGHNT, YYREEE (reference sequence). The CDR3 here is CASSLGGAGNTIYF. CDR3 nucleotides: TGTGCCAGCAGCTTGGGAGGGGCTGGAAACACCATATATTTT.

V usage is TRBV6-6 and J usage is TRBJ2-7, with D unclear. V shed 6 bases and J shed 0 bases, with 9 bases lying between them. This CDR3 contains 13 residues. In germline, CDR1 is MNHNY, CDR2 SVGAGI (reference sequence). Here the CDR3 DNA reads TGTGCCAGCAGCGTACAGTACTCCTACGAGCAGTACTTC. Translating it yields CASSVQYSYEQYF.

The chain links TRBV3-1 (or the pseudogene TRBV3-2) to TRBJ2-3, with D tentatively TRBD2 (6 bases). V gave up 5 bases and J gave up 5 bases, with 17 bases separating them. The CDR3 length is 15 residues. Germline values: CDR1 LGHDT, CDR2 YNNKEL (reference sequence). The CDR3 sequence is CASSNLKGGEDTQYF. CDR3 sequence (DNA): TGTGCCAGCAGCAACCTAAAAGGAGGGGAAGATACGCAGTATTTT.

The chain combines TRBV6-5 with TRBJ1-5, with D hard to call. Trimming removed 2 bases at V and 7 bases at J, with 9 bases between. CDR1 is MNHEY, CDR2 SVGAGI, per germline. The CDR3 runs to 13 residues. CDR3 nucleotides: TGTGCCAGCAGTTACGTACCCGGCCAGCCCCAGCATTTT. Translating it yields CASSYVPGQPQHF.

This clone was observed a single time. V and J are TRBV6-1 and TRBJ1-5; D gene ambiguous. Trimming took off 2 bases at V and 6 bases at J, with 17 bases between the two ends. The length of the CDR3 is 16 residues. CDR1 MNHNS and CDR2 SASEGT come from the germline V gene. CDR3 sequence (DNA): TGTGCCAGCAGTGAAAGCCTGGCAGTGCTGGGTCAGCCCCAGCATTTT. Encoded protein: CASSESLAVLGQPQHF.

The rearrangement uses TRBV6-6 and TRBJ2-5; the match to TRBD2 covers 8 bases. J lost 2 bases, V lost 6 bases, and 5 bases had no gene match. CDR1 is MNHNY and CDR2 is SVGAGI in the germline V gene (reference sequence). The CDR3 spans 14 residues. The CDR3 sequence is CASRLAGAQETQYF. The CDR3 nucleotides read TGTGCCAGCAGGCTAGCGGGCGCTCAAGAGACCCAGTACTTC.